The 18 T cell receptor beta chains below come from one sample, sequenced in a study of blood T cell repertoires in COVID-19. Assay: immunoSEQ multiplex PCR; the TCRdb copy retains only in-frame clones and omits some. The data show under 75,000 clones, with 75% to 85% seen just once and roughly 7% held by the top ten. The source material was peripheral blood. The source is a man aged 55 to 69 with acute or convalescent COVID-19.

V is TRBV15 and J is TRBJ2-3, with 11 positions matching TRBD2. The CDR3 has 17 amino acids. The trim removed 2 bases at V and 3 bases at J, leaving 7 bases unmatched. Germline CDR1 and CDR2: LNHNV and YYDKDF (reference sequence). The CDR3 loop reads CATSRYSGGAGTDTQYF. For the CDR3, the DNA is TGTGCCACCAGCAGATATAGCGGGGGGGCTGGAACAGATACGCAGTATTTT.

To note about this clone: The sample contains more than one DNA sequence encoding this CDR3. V gene TRBV5-1 combines with J gene TRBJ2-5, with TRBD2 as a possible D gene (7 bases). The CDR3 consists of 13 residues. Per germline, CDR1 SGHRS and CDR2 YFSETQ. V was pared by 4 bases and J by 1 base, with 8 bases between. CDR3 protein: CASSRGGQETQYF. The CDR3 coding sequence is TGCGCCAGCAGCAGGGGGGGCCAAGAGACCCAGTACTTC.

This chain links TRBV14 with TRBJ2-7; TRBD1 aligns across 8 bases. In germline, CDR1 is SGHDN, CDR2 FVKESK. This CDR3 comprises 15 residues. V lost 3 bases to trimming and J lost 6 bases; unmatched junction nucleotides: 10. The CDR3 protein is CASSHLDRVGGEQYF. CDR3 DNA: TGTGCCAGCAGCCACCTGGACAGGGTAGGGGGCGAGCAGTACTTC.

Only one count was recorded for this clone. The chain couples TRBV2 to TRBJ2-2, with 7 bases lining up with TRBD1. The CDR3 has 14 amino acids. V lost 7 bases and J lost 1; bases outside the gene matches: 3. In germline, CDR1 is SNHLY, CDR2 FYNNEI. The CDR3 loop reads CASKTGVNTGELFF. Here the CDR3 DNA reads TGTGCCAGCAAAACAGGGGTGAACACCGGGGAGCTGTTTTTT.

This chain joins TRBV9 and TRBJ1-1, with unresolved D. V lost 0 bases, J lost 4 bases, and 10 bases lay in between. CDR3 size: 14 residues. Germline-derived CDR1 and CDR2 are SGDLS and YYNGEE. The CDR3 loop reads CASSVVSGSTEAFF. The CDR3 DNA reads as TGTGCCAGCAGCGTAGTATCAGGTTCCACTGAAGCTTTCTTT.

The chain uses TRBV6-5 and TRBJ2-4; 11 bases match TRBD1. The CDR3 contains 15 residues. The trim removed 11 bases at V and 6 bases at J, leaving 12 bases unmatched. Germline V gene sequence: CDR1 MNHEY, CDR2 SVGAGI. The CDR3 DNA is TGTGCCGTCGCCCCCCTGGGACAGGGGGGAAACATTCAGTACTTC. Encoded protein: CAVAPLGQGGNIQYF.

This chain links TRBV14 with TRBJ2-3; weak D call: TRBD1 (6 bases). Trimming removed 2 bases from V and 1 base from J, with 13 bases in between. The CDR3 totals 16 residues. Germline lookup yields CDR1 SGHDN and CDR2 FVKESK. The CDR3 protein is CASSQLRDMGTDTQYF. Here the CDR3 DNA reads TGTGCCAGCAGCCAACTCCGGGACATGGGCACAGATACGCAGTATTTT.

CDR3 DNA: TGTGCCAGCAGCGTAGGGATAGCGGGGGGCGTCTACCAAGAGACCCAGTACTTC. It translates to CASSVGIAGGVYQETQYF. This chain connects TRBV9 to TRBJ2-5; TRBD2 matches at 10 bases. V lost 0 bases to trimming and J lost 0 bases; unmatched junction nucleotides: 8. The CDR3 covers 18 residues. The germline V gene has CDR1 SGDLS and CDR2 YYNGEE.

The chain combines TRBV12-3 or TRBV12-4 with TRBJ1-1; tentatively, D is TRBD1 (5 bases). This CDR3 contains 13 residues. V was shortened by 8 bases and J by 7 bases, with 17 bases between the two germline ends. Here the CDR3 reads CASDTRAKGEAFF. The CDR3 nucleotides read TGTGCCAGCGATACCAGGGCCAAGGGTGAAGCTTTCTTT.

J is TRBJ2-3 and V is TRBV5-1, with TRBD1 as a possible D gene (6 bases). The germline V gene has CDR1 SGHRS and CDR2 YFSETQ. This CDR3 contains 16 residues. Trimming removed 4 bases from V and 0 bases from J, with 15 bases in between. The CDR3 is CASSHTGSASTDTQYF. The CDR3 DNA sequence: TGCGCCAGCAGCCATACAGGGTCGGCGAGCACAGATACGCAGTATTTT.

This clone was seen just once. The chain uses TRBV5-1 and TRBJ2-5, with D possibly TRBD2 on 6 matching bases. V lost 0 bases, J lost 5 bases, and 14 bases lay in between. The CDR3 loop spans 15 amino acids. Germline V lookup: CDR1 SGHRS, CDR2 YFSETQ. In DNA, the CDR3 is TGCGCCAGCAGCTTGGGGGGACTTTTACAGGAGACCCAGTACTTC. Encoded protein: CASSLGGLLQETQYF.

The chain couples TRBV12-3 or TRBV12-4 to TRBJ2-7; 9 nucleotides align to TRBD1. Trimming took 7 bases from V and 10 from J; bases not matched to a gene: 8. The CDR3 is 12 amino acids. CDR3 loop: CASTKGQGFQYF. The CDR3 DNA is TGTGCCAGCACCAAGGGACAGGGTTTCCAGTACTTC.

This sequence joins TRBV25-1 and TRBJ1-1; 7 positions agree with TRBD1. Germline trimming cut 4 bases from V and 3 bases from J; bases unmatched to any gene: 2. This CDR3 is built from 13 residues. Per the germline V gene, CDR1 is MGHDK and CDR2 is SYGVNS. In DNA form, the CDR3 reads TGTGCCAGCAGTGGACAGGGTTACACTGAAGCTTTCTTT. Encoded protein: CASSGQGYTEAFF.

V is TRBV6-5 and J is TRBJ1-2; 10 bases line up with TRBD1. CDR3 length: 15 amino acids. Germline V gene lookup returns CDR1 MNHEY and CDR2 SVGAGI. V lost 6 bases, J lost 3 bases, and 7 bases stayed unmatched. CDR3 coding DNA: TGTGCCAGCAGGACCGGGACAGGGGTTGACTATGGCTACACCTTC. It yields the protein CASRTGTGVDYGYTF.

A few counts support this clone. The CDR3, as DNA: TGTGCCAGCTCAGAACGGGTTTGGTACGAGCAGTACTTC. Translated, it gives CASSERVWYEQYF. The rearrangement joins TRBV6-5 to TRBJ2-7; D gene ambiguous. CDR3 length: 13 residues. Trimming stripped 8 bases from V and 4 bases from J, with 15 bases between. Germline CDR1 and CDR2: MNHEY and SVGAGI.

The chain links TRBV29-1 to TRBJ2-3; TRBD2 matches at 8 bases. There are 13 residues in the CDR3. The junction had 3 bases not matched to a gene; V was cut back by 4 bases and J by 3 bases. Germline CDR1 SQVTM, CDR2 ANQGSEA. The CDR3 coding sequence is TGCAGCGTTGCGGCGGGAGGTACAGATACGCAGTATTTT. It codes for CSVAAGGTDTQYF.

In this sample, this clone turned up a few times. The chain carries TRBV13 and TRBJ1-5, with TRBD1 identical over 8 bases. From germline, CDR1 is PRHDT and CDR2 FYEKMQ (reference sequence). The J segment lost 0 bases and the V segment lost 5 bases, leaving 15 bases of the junction unmatched. The CDR3 is made up of 19 amino acids. The CDR3 DNA is TGTGCCAGCAGCATCTACCGGGACAGGACACCCAATAGCAATCAGCCCCAGCATTTT. This codes for CASSIYRDRTPNSNQPQHF.

J is TRBJ2-3 and V is TRBV6-5, with 7 bases matching TRBD2. The CDR3 length is 15 residues. V shed 6 bases, J shed 0 bases, and the junction held 6 bases outside the gene matches. Germline CDR1 is MNHEY and CDR2 is SVGAGI. The CDR3 reads CASSPSAGSTDTQYF. CDR3 nucleotides: TGTGCCAGCAGCCCCTCAGCGGGGAGCACAGATACGCAGTATTTT.